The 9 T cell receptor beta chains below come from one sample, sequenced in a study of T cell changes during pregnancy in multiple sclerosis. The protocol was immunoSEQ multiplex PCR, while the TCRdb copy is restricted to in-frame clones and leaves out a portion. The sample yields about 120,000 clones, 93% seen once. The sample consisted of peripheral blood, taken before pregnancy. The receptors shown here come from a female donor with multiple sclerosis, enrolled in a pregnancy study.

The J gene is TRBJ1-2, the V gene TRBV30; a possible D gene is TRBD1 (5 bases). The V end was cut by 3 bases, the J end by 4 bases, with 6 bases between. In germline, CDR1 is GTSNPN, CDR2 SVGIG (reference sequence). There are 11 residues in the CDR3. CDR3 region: CAWRGLYGYTF. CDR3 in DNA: TGTGCCTGGAGGGGGCTCTATGGCTACACCTTC.

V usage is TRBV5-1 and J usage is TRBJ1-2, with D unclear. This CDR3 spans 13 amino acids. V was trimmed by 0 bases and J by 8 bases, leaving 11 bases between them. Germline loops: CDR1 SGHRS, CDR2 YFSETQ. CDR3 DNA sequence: TGCGCCAGCAGCTTGGAGCCGGCGGGCGGCTACACCTTC. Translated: CASSLEPAGGYTF.

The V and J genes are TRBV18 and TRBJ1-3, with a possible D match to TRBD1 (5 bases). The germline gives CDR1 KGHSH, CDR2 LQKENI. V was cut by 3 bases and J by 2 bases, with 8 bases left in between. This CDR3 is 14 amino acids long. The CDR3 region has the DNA TGTGCCAGCTCACCGACAGCGACTGGAAACACCATATATTTT. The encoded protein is CASSPTATGNTIYF.

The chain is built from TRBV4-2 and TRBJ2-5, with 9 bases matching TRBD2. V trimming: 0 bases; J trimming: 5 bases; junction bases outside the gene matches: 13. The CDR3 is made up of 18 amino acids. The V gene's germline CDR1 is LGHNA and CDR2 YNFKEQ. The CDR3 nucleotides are TGTGCCAGCAGCCAAGATCAAGCGGGGGGCCCGATAGGGGAGACCCAGTACTTC. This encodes CASSQDQAGGPIGETQYF.

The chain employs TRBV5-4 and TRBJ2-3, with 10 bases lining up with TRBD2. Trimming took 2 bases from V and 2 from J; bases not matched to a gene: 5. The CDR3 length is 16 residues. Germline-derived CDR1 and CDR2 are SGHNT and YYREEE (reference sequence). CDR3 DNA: TGTGCCAGCAGCTTCCGGACTAGCGGATTCACAGATACGCAGTATTTT. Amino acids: CASSFRTSGFTDTQYF.

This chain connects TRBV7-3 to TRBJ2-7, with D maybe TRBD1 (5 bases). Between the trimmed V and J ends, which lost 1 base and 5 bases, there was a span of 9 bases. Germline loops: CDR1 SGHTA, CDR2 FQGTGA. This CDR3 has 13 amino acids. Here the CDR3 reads CASSLSRAHEQYF. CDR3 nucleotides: TGTGCCAGCAGCTTAAGCAGGGCCCACGAGCAGTACTTC.

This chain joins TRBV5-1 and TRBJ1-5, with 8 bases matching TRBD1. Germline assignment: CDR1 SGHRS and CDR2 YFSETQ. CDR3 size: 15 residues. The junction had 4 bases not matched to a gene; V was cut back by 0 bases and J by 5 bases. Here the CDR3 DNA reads TGCGCCAGCAGCTTGGATTACAGGGGGGATCAGCCCCAGCATTTT. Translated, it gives CASSLDYRGDQPQHF.

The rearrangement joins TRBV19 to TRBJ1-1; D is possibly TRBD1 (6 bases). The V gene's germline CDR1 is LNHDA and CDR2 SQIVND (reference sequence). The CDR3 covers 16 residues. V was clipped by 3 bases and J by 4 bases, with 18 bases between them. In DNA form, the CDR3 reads TGTGCCAGTAGTATGCGGGCAGGGGCATCGGGCACTGAAGCTTTCTTT. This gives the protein CASSMRAGASGTEAFF.

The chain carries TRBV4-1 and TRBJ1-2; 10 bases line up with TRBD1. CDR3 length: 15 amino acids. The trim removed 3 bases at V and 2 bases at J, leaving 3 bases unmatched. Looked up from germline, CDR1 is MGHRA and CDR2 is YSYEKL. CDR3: CASSQAGQGNYGYTF. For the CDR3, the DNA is TGCGCCAGCAGCCAGGCGGGACAGGGGAACTATGGCTACACCTTC.